The present TCR beta chain was sequenced within a study of T cells after yellow fever vaccination. CDR1 LNHDA and CDR2 SQIVND come from the germline V gene (reference sequence). V lost 3 bases to trimming and J lost 5 bases; unmatched junction nucleotides: 9. The CDR3 is 15 amino acids. TCRdb reanalysed the 5' RACE reads using MiXCR and keeps one entry per CDR3 protein. The sample contains 500,000 to 650,000 distinct CDR3 sequences, roughly 17% of which appear only once. This TCR came from a man aged 18 to 30 who received the YFV17D yellow fever vaccine. The sample was PBMCs, taken 5 to 6 days after the first yellow fever vaccination. The chain has TRBV19 and TRBJ1-2; 7 positions agree with TRBD1. The CDR3 is CASSIRDRARYGYTF. The CDR3 DNA follows: TGTGCCAGTAGTATTAGGGACAGAGCTCGATATGGCTACACCTTC. The full variable domain, completed using reference TRBV19 and TRBJ1-2, is DGGITQSPKYLFRKEGQNVTLSCEQNLNHDAMYWYRQDPGQGLRLIYYSQIVNDFQKGDIAEGYSVSREKKESFPLTVTSAQKNPTAFYLCASSIRDRARYGYTFGSGTRLTVV.